One sample yielded the 12 T cell receptor beta chains listed below, sequenced in a study of T cell responses to AZD1222 COVID-19 vaccine. The protocol was immunoSEQ multiplex PCR, while the TCRdb copy is restricted to in-frame clones and leaves out a portion. The sample holds tens of thousands of clones, about 85% seen once. The starting material was peripheral blood, obtained on day 0 of AZD1222 vaccination. Receptors originate from an adult in good health.

This chain links TRBV6-5 with TRBJ1-1; tentative D call: TRBD1 (5 bases). This CDR3 has 13 residues. Germline V gene sequence: CDR1 MNHEY, CDR2 SVGAGI. The ends were cut back, 7 bases at V and 1 base at J, with 10 bases in the middle. This CDR3 reads CASKARENTEAFF. The CDR3 DNA follows: TGTGCCAGCAAAGCCAGGGAGAACACTGAAGCTTTCTTT.

The CDR3 DNA reads as TGTGCCAGCAGCCAAGAAAGCAGGCTGAATGAAAAACTGTTTTTT. Amino acid sequence: CASSQESRLNEKLFF. V is TRBV3-1 (or the pseudogene TRBV3-2) and J is TRBJ1-4; D is unresolved. Germline lookup yields CDR1 LGHDT and CDR2 YNNKEL (reference sequence). CDR3 size: 15 residues. V lost 0 bases to trimming and J lost 5 bases, with 10 bases between them.

The chain couples TRBV10-1 to TRBJ2-1; D might be TRBD1 or TRBD2, each matching 5 bases. Germline CDR1 WNHNN, CDR2 SYGVQD (reference sequence). Trimming took 0 bases from V and 0 from J, leaving 9 bases between them. The CDR3 is 16 amino acids. The CDR3 loop reads CASSESTGRSYNEQFF. Here the CDR3 DNA reads TGCGCCAGCAGTGAGTCGACGGGGCGCTCCTACAATGAGCAGTTCTTC.

V is TRBV5-5 and J is TRBJ1-6; a weak D match, TRBD1 (5 bases). Germline assignment: CDR1 SGHKS and CDR2 YYEKEE (reference sequence). The CDR3 spans 14 residues. The V gene lost 2 bases and the J gene lost 5 bases, with 8 bases spanning the gap. The CDR3 loop is CASSFRADNSPLHF. Written as DNA, the CDR3 is TGTGCCAGCAGCTTCAGGGCTGATAATTCACCCCTCCACTTT.

The rearrangement joins TRBV7-2 to TRBJ1-6; a weak D match, TRBD1 (6 bases). Between the trimmed V and J ends, which lost 2 bases and 6 bases, there was a span of 8 bases. The germline V gene encodes CDR1 SGHTA and CDR2 FQGNSA. This CDR3 contains 14 residues. The CDR3 DNA reads as TGTGCCAGCAGCTTACTGGACAGTAATTCACCCCTCCACTTT. Translated, it gives CASSLLDSNSPLHF.

The chain couples TRBV7-6 to TRBJ2-5; TRBD2 matches at 7 bases. Germline V gene sequence: CDR1 SGHVS, CDR2 FNYEAQ. With 0 bases clipped from V and 2 bases from J, the junction kept 3 bases outside the gene matches. The CDR3 totals 15 residues. DNA for the CDR3: TGTGCCAGCAGCTTAGCACCGGGACTACAAGAGACCCAGTACTTC. Protein sequence: CASSLAPGLQETQYF. Full variable domain (outside the CDR3, taken from reference TRBV7-6 and TRBJ2-5): GAGVSQSPRYKVTKRGQDVALRCDPISGHVSLYWYRQALGQGPEFLTYFNYEAQQDKSGLPNDRFSAERPEGSISTLTIQRTEQRDSAMYRCASSLAPGLQETQYFGPGTRLLVL.

The V call is TRBV7-2, the J call TRBJ2-7, with D hard to call. Trimming took 11 bases from V and 2 from J, leaving 19 bases between them. The germline V gene has CDR1 SGHTA and CDR2 FQGNSA. The CDR3 is 14 amino acids. In DNA form, the CDR3 reads TGTGCCTCCCAAAAAATGGACGGACCCTACGAGCAGTACTTC. Encoded protein: CASQKMDGPYEQYF.

The V gene is TRBV2, the J gene TRBJ1-1; no clear D. The CDR3 runs 16 residues. V was pared by 0 bases and J by 7 bases, with 18 bases between. CDR1 and CDR2 from the germline V gene are SNHLY and FYNNEI. CDR3 sequence reads: CASSEALRKAHFEAFF. CDR3 DNA: TGTGCCAGCAGTGAAGCGCTTAGGAAGGCTCATTTTGAAGCTTTCTTT.

This sequence joins TRBV6-1 and TRBJ1-2; no clear D gene. The CDR3 contains 11 residues. Germline loops: CDR1 MNHNS, CDR2 SASEGT. V gave up 3 bases and J gave up 14 bases, with 13 bases separating them. The CDR3 reads CASSDPLAETF. In DNA, the CDR3 is TGTGCCAGCAGTGACCCGCTCGCGGAGACCTTC.

The genes are TRBV7-9 and TRBJ1-4; 10 bases fit TRBD1. CDR1 is SEHNR, CDR2 FQNEAQ, per germline (reference sequence). This CDR3 has 17 amino acids. Germline trimming cut 0 bases from V and 8 bases from J; bases unmatched to any gene: 9. CDR3 nucleotide sequence: TGTGCCAGCAGCTTAGCGGCAGGGACAGGGGATGGGGAAAAACTGTTTTTT. It yields the protein CASSLAAGTGDGEKLFF.

The sample holds one count of this clone. The rearrangement links TRBV5-1 to TRBJ2-2; D gene uncertain. Trimming took 0 bases from V and 4 from J, leaving 4 bases between them. This CDR3 is 13 amino acids long. CDR1 and CDR2 from the germline V gene are SGHRS and YFSETQ. CDR3 nucleotide sequence: TGCGCCAGCAGCTTGGGAGTCACCGGGGAGCTGTTTTTT. Protein: CASSLGVTGELFF.

The table lists this clone with a count of one. This chain uses TRBV19 with TRBJ1-1; possibly TRBD1 for D (5 bases). CDR3 length: 14 amino acids. V was cut by 5 bases and J by 6 bases, with 16 bases left in between. Per the germline V gene, CDR1 is LNHDA and CDR2 is SQIVND (reference sequence). The CDR3 here is CASSVGADGAEAFF. Here the CDR3 DNA reads TGTGCCAGTAGTGTCGGGGCCGATGGGGCTGAAGCTTTCTTT.